These 2 T cell receptor beta chains were sequenced from one sample in a study of blood T cell repertoires in COVID-19. TCRdb's copy holds only in-frame clones and misses some; the assay was immunoSEQ multiplex PCR. The repertoire holds some 200,000 clones, with less than 85% as singletons. The sample was peripheral blood. The receptors stem from a woman older than 75 with COVID-19, enrolled during active disease.

The genes are TRBV6-5 and TRBJ2-2; 7 bases line up with TRBD2. CDR1 is MNHEY, CDR2 SVGAGI, per germline. J was trimmed by 1 base and V by 8 bases; bases with no gene match: 4. The CDR3 extends over 14 amino acids. CDR3 nucleotide sequence: TGTGCCAGCGGGGGGGAATGGAACACCGGGGAGCTGTTTTTT. This codes for CASGGEWNTGELFF.

The V gene is TRBV19, the J gene TRBJ1-1; 9 bases fit TRBD1. After removal of 1 base from V and 0 bases from J, the junction contained 0 bases not matched to a gene. The CDR3 is made up of 15 amino acids. Germline CDR1 reads LNHDA; CDR2 reads SQIVND (reference sequence). DNA for the CDR3: TGTGCCAGTAGTATAGGGGACAGGGTGAACACTGAAGCTTTCTTT. Protein sequence: CASSIGDRVNTEAFF.